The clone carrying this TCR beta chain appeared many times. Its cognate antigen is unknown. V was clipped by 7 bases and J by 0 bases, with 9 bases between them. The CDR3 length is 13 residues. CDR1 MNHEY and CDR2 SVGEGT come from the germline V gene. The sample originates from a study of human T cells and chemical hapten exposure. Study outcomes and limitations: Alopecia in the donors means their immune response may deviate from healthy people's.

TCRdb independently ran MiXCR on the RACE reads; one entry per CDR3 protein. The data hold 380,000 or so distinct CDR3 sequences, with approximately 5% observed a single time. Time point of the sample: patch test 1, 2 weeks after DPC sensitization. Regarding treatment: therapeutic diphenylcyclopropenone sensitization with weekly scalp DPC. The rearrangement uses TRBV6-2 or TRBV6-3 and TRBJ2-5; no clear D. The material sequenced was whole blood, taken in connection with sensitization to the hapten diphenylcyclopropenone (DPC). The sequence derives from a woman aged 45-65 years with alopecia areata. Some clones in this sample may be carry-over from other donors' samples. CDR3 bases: TGTGCCAGCATCAAACAGAACCAAGAGACCCAGTACTTC. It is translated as CASIKQNQETQYF.